The entry that follows covers one TCR beta chain sequence. Original data processing: Using reference gene primer amplification, nucleated cell counts were estimated. The table came from immunoSEQ multiplex PCR; TCRdb's copy has only in-frame clones and leaves some out. V, J and clone size were drawn from that table, and D and trimming were deduced from the DNA. The table records approximately 180,000 clones, about four fifths of them present only once. The source of the sample is a study of blood T cell repertoires in COVID-19. Study context: COVID-19 samples from acute and convalescent phases originated in the United States, Italy and Spain. PBMCs, B-cell-depleted T cells, or T cells provided the cDNA or gDNA that made up the material.

This CDR3 region has 15 residues. V lost 3 bases to trimming and J lost 4 bases, with 15 bases between them. The germline V gene has CDR1 LNHDA and CDR2 SQIVND (reference sequence). The genes are TRBV19 and TRBJ1-2, with D unresolved. The TCR was taken from a woman in her seventies with acute or convalescent COVID-19. Sequenced sample: peripheral blood. CDR3 sequence reads: CASSITFGRLYGYTF. DNA of the CDR3: TGTGCCAGTAGTATCACGTTTGGCAGGCTCTATGGCTACACCTTC. Full variable domain (rest looked up from reference TRBV19 and TRBJ1-2): DGGITQSPKYLFRKEGQNVTLSCEQNLNHDAMYWYRQDPGQGLRLIYYSQIVNDFQKGDIAEGYSVSREKKESFPLTVTSAQKNPTAFYLCASSITFGRLYGYTFGSGTRLTVV.